This T cell receptor beta chain was recorded in a study of CD8 T cells in Susac syndrome. An amount of RNA that ranged from roughly 0.5 to 1 ug was reverse transcribed with random hexamers. TCRdb itself ran the immunoSEQ multiplex PCR reads through MiXCR, one entry per CDR3 protein. Here the sample spans approximately 230,000 distinct CDR3 sequences, about 94% being singletons. From germline, CDR1 is DFQATT and CDR2 SNEGSKA (reference sequence). Deletions cut 6 bases from V and 3 bases from J, with 18 bases between. The CDR3 extends over 15 amino acids. Input material: CD4+ T cells from PBMCs. The clonotype originates from a human donor with multiple sclerosis. V usage is TRBV20-1 and J usage is TRBJ1-5; maybe TRBD1 (6 bases). The CDR3, as DNA: TGCAGTGCAGGGCGGGGCCAGGGGCCCAATCAGCCCCAGCATTTT. Protein sequence: CSAGRGQGPNQPQHF.